This note documents a single TCR beta chain sequence. As yet, its antigen is unknown. Germline assignment: CDR1 SGHTA and CDR2 FQGNSA. The CDR3 consists of 15 residues. The germline V and J ends were trimmed by 5 bases and 7 bases, with 18 bases remaining between them. The sample originates from a study of cytomegalovirus exposure and HLA in healthy donors. The donors gave bone marrow, and they were healthy. General study findings and limits: Rare sequences made up most TCRs, while some public TCRs were found in many donors. Later genetic work tied a missense DCLRE1C variant to beta-chain V and J trimming.

Amplification used 60 Vbeta primers and 13 Jbeta primers. Only in-frame clones appear in the TCRdb table, and some are missing; sequencing was by immunoSEQ multiplex PCR. The table has around 38,000 clones, 66% seen once; the top ten hold roughly 18%. This rearrangement joins TRBV7-2 to TRBJ1-5; maybe TRBD1 (5 bases). The specimen sequenced was PBMCs. This sequence was found in a man between 50 and 59 years old in good health and CMV-seropositive. The CDR3 here is CASSPDSGVFQPQHF. CDR3 coding DNA: TGTGCCAGCAGCCCCGATTCGGGGGTTTTCCAGCCCCAGCATTTT. The full variable domain, its missing parts supplied by reference TRBV7-2 and TRBJ1-5, is GAGVSQSPSNKVTEKGKDVELRCDPISGHTALYWYRQSLGQGLEFLIYFQGNSAPDKSGLPSDRFSAERTGGSVSTLTIQRTQQEDSAVYLCASSPDSGVFQPQHFGDGTRLSIL.